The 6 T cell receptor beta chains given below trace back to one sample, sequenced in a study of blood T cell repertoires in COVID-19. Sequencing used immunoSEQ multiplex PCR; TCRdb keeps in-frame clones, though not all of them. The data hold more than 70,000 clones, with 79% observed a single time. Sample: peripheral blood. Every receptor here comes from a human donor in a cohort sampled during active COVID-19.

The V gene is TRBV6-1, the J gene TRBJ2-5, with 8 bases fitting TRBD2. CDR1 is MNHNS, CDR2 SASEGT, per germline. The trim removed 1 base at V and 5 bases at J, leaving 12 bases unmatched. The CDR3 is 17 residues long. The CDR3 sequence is CASSEELAGRKLETQYF. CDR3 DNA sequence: TGTGCCAGCAGTGAAGAATTAGCGGGACGAAAACTGGAGACCCAGTACTTC.

CDR3 sequence reads: CASSLAGFDTDTQYF. CDR3 nucleotide sequence: TGTGCCAGCAGTTTAGCCGGGTTTGACACAGATACGCAGTATTTT. This chain connects TRBV28 to TRBJ2-3, with D uncertain. CDR1 and CDR2 from the germline V gene are MDHEN and SYDVKM. Deletions cut 2 bases from V and 2 bases from J, with 11 bases between. This CDR3 region has 15 residues. The full variable domain, in which reference TRBV28 and TRBJ2-3 provide the parts outside the CDR3, is DVKVTQSSRYLVKRTGEKVFLECVQDMDHENMFWYRQDPGLGLRLIYFSYDVKMKEKGDIPEGYSVSREKKERFSLILESASTNQTSMYLCASSLAGFDTDTQYFGPGTRLTVL.

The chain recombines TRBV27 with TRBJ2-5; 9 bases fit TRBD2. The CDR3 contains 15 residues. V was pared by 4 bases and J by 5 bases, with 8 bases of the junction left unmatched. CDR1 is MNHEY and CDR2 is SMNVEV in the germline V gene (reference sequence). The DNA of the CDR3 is TGTGCCAGCAGTTATTCTAGCGGGGTTGGGGAGACCCAGTACTTC. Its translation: CASSYSSGVGETQYF.

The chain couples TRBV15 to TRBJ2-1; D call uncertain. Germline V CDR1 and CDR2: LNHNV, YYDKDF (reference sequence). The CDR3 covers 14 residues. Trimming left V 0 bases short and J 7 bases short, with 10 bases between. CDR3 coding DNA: TGTGCCACCAGCAGAGAACTGGTCAAAAATGAGCAGTTCTTC. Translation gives CATSRELVKNEQFF.

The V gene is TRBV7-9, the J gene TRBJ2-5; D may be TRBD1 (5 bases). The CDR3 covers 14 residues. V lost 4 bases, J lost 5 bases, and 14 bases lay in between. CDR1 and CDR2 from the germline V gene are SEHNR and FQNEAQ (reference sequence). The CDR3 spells CASSSPGLWETQYF. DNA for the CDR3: TGTGCCAGCAGCTCACCAGGGTTATGGGAGACCCAGTACTTC.

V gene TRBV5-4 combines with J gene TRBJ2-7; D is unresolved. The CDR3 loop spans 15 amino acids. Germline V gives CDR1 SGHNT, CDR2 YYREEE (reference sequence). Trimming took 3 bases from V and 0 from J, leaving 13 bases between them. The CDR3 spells CASSSQTQNSYEQYF. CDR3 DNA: TGTGCCAGCAGCTCCCAGACACAAAACTCCTACGAGCAGTACTTC.